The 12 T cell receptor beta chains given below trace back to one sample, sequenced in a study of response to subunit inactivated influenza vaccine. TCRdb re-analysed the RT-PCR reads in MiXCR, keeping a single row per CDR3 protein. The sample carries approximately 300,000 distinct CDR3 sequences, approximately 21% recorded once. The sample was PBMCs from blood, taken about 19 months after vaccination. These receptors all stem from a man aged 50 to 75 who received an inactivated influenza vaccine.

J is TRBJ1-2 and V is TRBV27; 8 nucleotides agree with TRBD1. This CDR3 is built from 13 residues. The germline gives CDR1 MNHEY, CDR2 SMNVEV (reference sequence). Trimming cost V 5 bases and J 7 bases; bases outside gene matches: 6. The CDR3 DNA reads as TGTGCCAGCAGTCACGGACAGGGCGTTGGCTACACCTTC. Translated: CASSHGQGVGYTF.

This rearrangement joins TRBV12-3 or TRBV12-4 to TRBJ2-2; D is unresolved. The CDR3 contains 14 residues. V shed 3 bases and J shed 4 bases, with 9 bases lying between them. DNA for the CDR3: TGTGCCAGCAGTTTGGCCACAGCCACCGGGGAGCTGTTTTTT. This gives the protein CASSLATATGELFF.

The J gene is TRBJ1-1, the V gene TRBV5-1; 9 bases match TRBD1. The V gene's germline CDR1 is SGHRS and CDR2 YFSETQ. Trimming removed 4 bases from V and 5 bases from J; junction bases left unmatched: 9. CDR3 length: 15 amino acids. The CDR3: CASSTDRGADTEAFF. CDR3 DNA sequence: TGCGCCAGCAGCACGGACAGGGGAGCCGATACTGAAGCTTTCTTT.

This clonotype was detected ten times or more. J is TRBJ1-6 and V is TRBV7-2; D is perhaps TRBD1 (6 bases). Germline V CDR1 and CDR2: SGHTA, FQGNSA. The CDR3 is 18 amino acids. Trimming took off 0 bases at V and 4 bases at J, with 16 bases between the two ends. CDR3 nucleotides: TGTGCCAGCAGCTTAGCGGGGGCAGGGAGTAAATATAATTCACCCCTCCACTTT. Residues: CASSLAGAGSKYNSPLHF.

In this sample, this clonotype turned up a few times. The CDR3 coding sequence is TGTGCCAGCTCCACGCGACAGGGAAGTCAGCCCCAGCATTTT. Protein product: CASSTRQGSQPQHF. The chain has TRBV18 and TRBJ1-5; 7 bases are a match to TRBD1. With V trimmed by 6 bases and J by 6 bases, 8 bases remained unmatched. The germline gives CDR1 KGHSH, CDR2 LQKENI. This CDR3 spans 14 amino acids.

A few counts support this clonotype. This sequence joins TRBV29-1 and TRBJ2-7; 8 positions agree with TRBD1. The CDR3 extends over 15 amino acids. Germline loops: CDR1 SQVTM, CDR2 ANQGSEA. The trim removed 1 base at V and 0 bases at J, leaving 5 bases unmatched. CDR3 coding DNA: TGCAGCGTTGAAGGTCCGGGACAGGACTCCTACGAGCAGTACTTC. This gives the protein CSVEGPGQDSYEQYF.

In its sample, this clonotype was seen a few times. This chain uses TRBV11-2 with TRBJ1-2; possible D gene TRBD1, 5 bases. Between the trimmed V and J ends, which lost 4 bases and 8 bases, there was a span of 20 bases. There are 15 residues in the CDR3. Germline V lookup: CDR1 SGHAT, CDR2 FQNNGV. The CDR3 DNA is TGTGCCAGCAGCTCCCCCGGGACTTCTGCGGGAGGCTACACCTTC. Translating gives CASSSPGTSAGGYTF.

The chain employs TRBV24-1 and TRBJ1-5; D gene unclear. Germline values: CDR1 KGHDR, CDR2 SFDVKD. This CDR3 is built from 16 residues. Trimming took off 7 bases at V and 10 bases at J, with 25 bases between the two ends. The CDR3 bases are TGTGCCACCAGCGGAGGTCCAGGAGATCCTCGGAGTCCCCAGCATTTT. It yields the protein CATSGGPGDPRSPQHF.

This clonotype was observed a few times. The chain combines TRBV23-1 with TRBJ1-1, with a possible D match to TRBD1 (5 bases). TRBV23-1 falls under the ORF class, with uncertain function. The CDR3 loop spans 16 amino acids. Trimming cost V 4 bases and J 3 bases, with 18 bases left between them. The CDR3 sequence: CASSPRERGRDTEAFF. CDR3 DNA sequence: TGCGCCAGCAGTCCACGAGAAAGGGGCAGGGACACTGAAGCTTTCTTT.

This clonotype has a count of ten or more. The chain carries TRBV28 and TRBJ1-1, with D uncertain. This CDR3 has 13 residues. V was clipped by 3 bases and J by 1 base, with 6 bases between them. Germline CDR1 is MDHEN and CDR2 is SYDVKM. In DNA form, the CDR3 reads TGTGCCAGCAGTTTGCCCCAGAACACTGAAGCTTTCTTT. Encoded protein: CASSLPQNTEAFF.

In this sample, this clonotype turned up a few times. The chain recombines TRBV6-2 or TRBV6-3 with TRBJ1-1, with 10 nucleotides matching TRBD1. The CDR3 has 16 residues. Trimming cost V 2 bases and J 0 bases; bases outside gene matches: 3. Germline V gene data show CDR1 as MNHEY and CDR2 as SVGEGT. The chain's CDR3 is CASSYKTGGMNTEAFF. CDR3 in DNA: TGTGCCAGCAGTTACAAGACAGGGGGCATGAACACTGAAGCTTTCTTT.

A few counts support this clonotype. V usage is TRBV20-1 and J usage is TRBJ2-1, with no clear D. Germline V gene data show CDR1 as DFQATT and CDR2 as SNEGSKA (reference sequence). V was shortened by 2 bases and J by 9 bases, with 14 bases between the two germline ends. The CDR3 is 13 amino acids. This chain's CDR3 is CSARQSRNSEQFF. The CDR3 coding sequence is TGCAGTGCTAGACAATCTAGAAACAGTGAGCAGTTCTTC.